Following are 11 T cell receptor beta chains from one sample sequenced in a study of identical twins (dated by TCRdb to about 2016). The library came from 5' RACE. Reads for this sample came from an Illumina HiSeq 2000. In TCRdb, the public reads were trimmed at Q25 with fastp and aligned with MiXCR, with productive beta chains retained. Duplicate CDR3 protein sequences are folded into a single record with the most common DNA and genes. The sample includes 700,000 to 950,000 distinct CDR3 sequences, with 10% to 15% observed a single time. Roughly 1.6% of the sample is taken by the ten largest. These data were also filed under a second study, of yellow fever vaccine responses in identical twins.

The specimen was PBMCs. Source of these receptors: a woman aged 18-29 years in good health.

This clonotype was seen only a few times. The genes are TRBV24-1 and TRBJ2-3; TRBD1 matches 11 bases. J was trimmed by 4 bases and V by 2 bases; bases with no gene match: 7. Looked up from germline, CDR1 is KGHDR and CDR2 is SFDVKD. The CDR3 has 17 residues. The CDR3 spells CATSDSPGQGEPDTQYF. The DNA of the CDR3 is TGTGCCACCAGTGATTCCCCGGGACAGGGGGAACCAGATACGCAGTATTTT.

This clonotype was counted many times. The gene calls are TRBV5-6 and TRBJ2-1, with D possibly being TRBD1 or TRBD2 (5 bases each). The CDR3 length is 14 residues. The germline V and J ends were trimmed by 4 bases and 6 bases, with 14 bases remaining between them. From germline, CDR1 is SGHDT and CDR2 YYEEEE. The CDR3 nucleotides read TGTGCCAGCAGCCACGGGACCAAGCCCAATGAGCAGTTCTTC. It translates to CASSHGTKPNEQFF.

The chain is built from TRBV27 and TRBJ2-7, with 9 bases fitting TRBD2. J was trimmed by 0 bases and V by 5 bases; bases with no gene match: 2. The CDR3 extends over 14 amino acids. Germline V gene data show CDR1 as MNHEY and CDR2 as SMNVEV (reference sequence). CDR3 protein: CASSIAGASYEQYF. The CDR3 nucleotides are TGTGCCAGCAGTATAGCGGGGGCCTCCTACGAGCAGTACTTC.

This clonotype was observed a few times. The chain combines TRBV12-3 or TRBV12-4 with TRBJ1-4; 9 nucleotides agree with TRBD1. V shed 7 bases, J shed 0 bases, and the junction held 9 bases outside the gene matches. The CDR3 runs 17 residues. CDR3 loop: CASTMTGGKATNEKLFF. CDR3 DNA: TGTGCCAGCACCATGACAGGGGGGAAGGCAACTAATGAAAAACTGTTTTTT.

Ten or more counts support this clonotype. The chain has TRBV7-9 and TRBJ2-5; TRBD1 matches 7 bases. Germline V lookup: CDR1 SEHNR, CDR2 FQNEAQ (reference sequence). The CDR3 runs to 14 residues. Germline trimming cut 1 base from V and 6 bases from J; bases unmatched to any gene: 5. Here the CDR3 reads CASSLDRGEKTQYF. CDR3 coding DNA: TGTGCCAGCAGCTTAGACAGGGGTGAAAAGACCCAGTACTTC.

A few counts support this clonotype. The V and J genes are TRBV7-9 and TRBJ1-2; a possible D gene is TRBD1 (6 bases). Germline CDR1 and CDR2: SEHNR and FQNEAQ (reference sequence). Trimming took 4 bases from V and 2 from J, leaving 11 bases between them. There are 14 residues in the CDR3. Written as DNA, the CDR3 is TGTGCCAGCAGCTCAATAGGGGGAAACTATGGCTACACCTTC. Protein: CASSSIGGNYGYTF.

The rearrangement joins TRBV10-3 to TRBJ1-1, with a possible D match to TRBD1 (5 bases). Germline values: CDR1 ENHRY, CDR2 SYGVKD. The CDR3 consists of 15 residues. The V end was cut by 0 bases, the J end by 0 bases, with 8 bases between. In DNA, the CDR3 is TGTGCCATCAGTGAGTCAGGGACGGTGAACACTGAAGCTTTCTTT. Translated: CAISESGTVNTEAFF.

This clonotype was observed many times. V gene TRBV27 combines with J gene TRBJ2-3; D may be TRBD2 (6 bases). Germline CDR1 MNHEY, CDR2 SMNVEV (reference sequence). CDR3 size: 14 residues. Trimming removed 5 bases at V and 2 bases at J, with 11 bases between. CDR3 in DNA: TGTGCCAGCAGTCCGGGACTGTACACAGATACGCAGTATTTT. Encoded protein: CASSPGLYTDTQYF.

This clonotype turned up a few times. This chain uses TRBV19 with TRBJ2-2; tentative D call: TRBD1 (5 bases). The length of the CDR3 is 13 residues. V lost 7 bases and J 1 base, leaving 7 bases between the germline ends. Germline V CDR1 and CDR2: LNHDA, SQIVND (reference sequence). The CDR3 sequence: CASIGQNTGELFF. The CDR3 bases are TGTGCCAGTATTGGACAGAACACCGGGGAGCTGTTTTTT.

CDR3 region: CASTPRGGLIDEQFF. In DNA form, the CDR3 reads TGTGCCAGTACCCCTCGCGGGGGGCTTATCGATGAGCAGTTCTTC. V gene TRBV19 combines with J gene TRBJ2-1; 8 positions match TRBD2. Germline CDR1 is LNHDA and CDR2 is SQIVND (reference sequence). The CDR3 sequence is 15 residues long. V lost 7 bases, J lost 8 bases, and 13 bases stayed unmatched.

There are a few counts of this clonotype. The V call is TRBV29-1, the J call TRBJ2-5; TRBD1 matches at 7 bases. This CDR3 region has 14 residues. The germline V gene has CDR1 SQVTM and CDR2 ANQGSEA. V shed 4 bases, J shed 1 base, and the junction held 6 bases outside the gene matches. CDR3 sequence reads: CSVAVDRVQETQYF. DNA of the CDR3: TGCAGCGTTGCCGTCGACAGGGTCCAAGAGACCCAGTACTTC.